The entry that follows covers one T cell receptor beta chain sequence. Its antigen is still unknown. The sample holds no much larger clone one base away, and base qualities are not on file. This sample also contains other DNA sequences that code for the same CDR3. This record comes from a study of beta chain features in type 1 diabetes (dated by TCRdb to the late 2010s). Regarding the research as a whole: No differences in mean age, gender distribution, total cell number or subset yield were found between patients and healthy donors. The study compared the TCRB repertoires of sorted circulating CD4+ T cell subsets in recently diagnosed type 1 diabetes patients with those in matched healthy donors. Whereas all 30 or so donors provided naive and central memory subsets, regulatory and stem cell-like memory subsets were isolated from just 8 patients and roughly eight healthy donors. A total of roughly 99,000,000 sorted cells were examined across all samples, and the number of cells per subset was strongly correlated with RNA yield. Paper-wide results and their limitations: At VDJ recombination sites, patients with type 1 diabetes made fewer insertions and deleted more nucleotides, a pattern implying thymic rearrangement abnormalities. Because the HLA sub-analyses included only small numbers of individuals, any influence of HLA type on TCRB rearrangement was left unresolved. PCR might favor shorter templates, but patient and control samples were amplified and corrected together, so any skew would affect both groups equally. In all four CD4+ subsets, TCRB CDR3 length was moderately but significantly shorter in type 1 diabetes patients. Naive, central memory and regulatory TCRB repertoires appeared to be more alike among patients than among healthy donors. Because cDNA rather than genomic DNA was sequenced, highly expressing activated cells could have been over-represented, although no difference in activation and CD3 levels was found between groups.

From each donor, a single peripheral blood sample of about 116 mL on average was drawn into heparinised tubes. A BD FACSAria II was used to sort naive, central memory, regulatory and stem cell-like memory CD4+ T cells with a panel that included CD45RO, CCR7, CD25, CD127, CD95 and CD27. Purity was above 95% for every sorted population. Right away, PBMCs were isolated by Lymphoprep density gradient centrifugation and were stained directly, with no culture step. So that batch effects would be minimized, each experiment stained and sorted samples in pairs, pairing one healthy donor with one patient. The entire amount of isolated RNA was reverse transcribed using the High Capacity cDNA Reverse Transcription Kit, so the sequenced TCRB transcripts were expressed ones. Deep immunoSEQ sequencing was applied to naive, central memory and regulatory T cell samples, giving an average of roughly 3.5 million total reads per sample. Sorted cells were lysed in RLT buffer and RNA was extracted with DNase-treated RNeasy Micro or Mini kits, depending on cell number. Each cell subset was processed separately to prevent cross-contamination, with patient and healthy donor samples processed together. Using the immunoSEQ multiplex PCR, TCRB sequences were amplified from cDNA into 87-bp fragments spanning the CDR3 region. The amplicons were sequenced using the Illumina HiSeq platform. The original methods were these. Synthetic template baselines were used to correct PCR bias computationally, reads within Hamming distance 2 were collapsed, and singletons that could not be merged were discarded. Reads were aligned against IMGT so that V, D and J genes, CDR3 length and insertions or deletions at six rearrangement sites could be assigned. Within each subset, clonotype counts were normalized to sorted cell number, and only after that were true diversity and Gini coefficients computed with the tcR R package. The overlap coefficient, calculated on TCRB nucleotide sequences, was used to measure repertoire sharing. This immuneACCESS table, as held by TCRdb, lists in-frame sequences with V and J called but not all clones. Of the missing ones, under half trace to an unresolved V gene in checked studies; the others have no known cause. The D gene and trimming were derived from the DNA, and the V and J assignments and clone size from that table. The sample has roughly 160,000 clones on record, approximately 8.1% of them singletons. The biggest ten clones account for approximately 0.85% of the sample.

The germline V end is reduced by 5 bases and the J end by 7 bases; junction bases left unmatched: 5. The CDR3, from cysteine to phenylalanine, totals 13 residues. Only the CDR3 DNA is retained, 39 bases long and in frame from the first base. From the germline V gene (reference sequence), CDR1 is MNHEY and CDR2 is SMNVEV. The TCR comes from a woman aged 40 to 55 with type 1 diabetes. Sequencing was performed on central memory CD4+ T cells from blood. The V gene is TRBV27 and the J gene is TRBJ1-1; TRBD1 agrees with 9 junctional bases. The DNA sequence is given as TGTGCCAGCAGTCTGGGACAGGGACTTGAAGCTTTCTTT. Translated, this gives CASSLGQGLEAFF.